This T cell receptor beta chain was recorded in a study of T cell responses to AZD1222 COVID-19 vaccine. Profiled with immunoSEQ multiplex PCR; TCRdb holds only in-frame clones, not every one. The sample lists about 140,000 clones; over 75% were seen once. Germline V gives CDR1 LNHDA, CDR2 SQIVND (reference sequence). The germline V and J ends were trimmed by 5 bases and 0 bases, with 11 bases remaining between them. This CDR3 region has 15 residues. The TCR originated in an adult in good health. The rearrangement uses TRBV19 and TRBJ1-5; tentatively, D is TRBD1 (6 bases). The starting material was peripheral blood, obtained on day 0 of AZD1222 vaccination. The CDR3: CASSFWTDSNQPQHF. CDR3 bases: TGTGCCAGTAGTTTCTGGACAGATAGCAATCAGCCCCAGCATTTT.